The next 27 T cell receptor beta chains were all read from a single sample in a study of T-cell reconstitution after alpha-beta-depleted transplantation in children. During its preparation, the TCRbeta library received unique molecular identifiers. In TCRdb, the PCR reads were re-called with MiXCR into one record per CDR3 protein. The sample contains roughly 570,000 distinct CDR3 sequences, roughly a quarter of which appear only once. The sample consisted of PBMCs, taken before TCRalphabeta/CD19-depleted stem cell transplant. Receptors originate from a boy in the first two years of life with Wiskott-Aldrich syndrome, due to receive a stem cell transplant.

This CDR3 reads CSASSTETQYF. The CDR3 DNA reads TGCAGTGCTAGTTCAACGGAGACCCAGTACTTC. The chain combines TRBV20-1 with TRBJ2-5; D is undetermined. The germline V gene has CDR1 DFQATT and CDR2 SNEGSKA (reference sequence). The CDR3 loop spans 11 amino acids. V was cut by 3 bases and J by 5 bases, with 7 bases left in between.

This clonotype was seen a few times. The V gene is TRBV24-1, the J gene TRBJ1-2; 10 positions match TRBD1. The germline CDR1 and CDR2 sequences are KGHDR and SFDVKD. The CDR3 runs 17 residues. With 5 bases clipped from V and 4 bases from J, the junction kept 12 bases outside the gene matches. The CDR3 bases are TGTGCCACCAGTGGTCCGGGACAGGGGCGCTCAGGCTATGGCTACACCTTC. Its translation is CATSGPGQGRSGYGYTF.

Only a few counts were recorded for this clonotype. In DNA form, the CDR3 reads TGTGCCAGCAGCCCTACTCATAGCGAGCAGTACTTC. This encodes CASSPTHSEQYF. This chain uses TRBV7-2 with TRBJ2-7, with D hard to call. V was trimmed by 5 bases and J by 6 bases, leaving 11 bases between them. The CDR3 spans 12 residues. From germline, CDR1 is SGHTA and CDR2 FQGNSA.

A few counts support this clonotype. The chain couples TRBV24-1 to TRBJ2-3; TRBD2 matches 8 bases. The CDR3 consists of 15 residues. Germline V lookup: CDR1 KGHDR, CDR2 SFDVKD. The V gene end was trimmed by 3 bases and the J gene end by 2 bases; junction bases not matched to a gene: 3. The CDR3 spells CATSDTSGYTDTQYF. Written as DNA, the CDR3 is TGTGCCACCAGTGATACTAGCGGCTACACAGATACGCAGTATTTT.

This clonotype was observed a few times. The chain combines TRBV5-1 with TRBJ2-1; 11 bases match TRBD2. The CDR3 contains 16 residues. CDR1 and CDR2 from the germline V gene are SGHRS and YFSETQ. Trimming removed 5 bases from V and 9 bases from J; junction bases left unmatched: 13. CDR3 in amino acids: CASSLAGGGRVGEQFF. The DNA for the CDR3 is TGCGCCAGCAGTCTAGCGGGAGGAGGTCGTGTGGGTGAGCAGTTCTTC.

This clonotype appeared a few times. The rearrangement joins TRBV7-8 to TRBJ2-5; D remains unclear. The germline CDR1 and CDR2 sequences are SGHVS and FQNEAQ. The CDR3 totals 16 residues. V gave up 2 bases and J gave up 1 base, with 14 bases separating them. The CDR3 DNA reads TGTGCCAGCAGCTTATTCCGGCAGATAGTCCAAGAGACCCAGTACTTC. Encoded protein: CASSLFRQIVQETQYF.

This clonotype was detected only a few times. This chain joins TRBV27 and TRBJ2-5, with unresolved D. Trimming left V 2 bases short and J 7 bases short, with 14 bases between. Germline values: CDR1 MNHEY, CDR2 SMNVEV (reference sequence). The CDR3 covers 14 residues. CDR3 bases: TGTGCCAGCAGTTTAGGAAGGAACTTGGGGACCCAGTACTTC. Protein product: CASSLGRNLGTQYF.

This clonotype came up a few times. This chain uses TRBV20-1 with TRBJ2-7; D perhaps matches TRBD1 (5 bases). Germline V gene sequence: CDR1 DFQATT, CDR2 SNEGSKA (reference sequence). The CDR3 spans 11 residues. V was cut by 6 bases and J by 3 bases, with 9 bases left in between. This CDR3 is CSARQIYEQYF. The CDR3 nucleotides read TGCAGTGCAAGACAGATCTACGAGCAGTACTTC.

This clonotype appeared a few times. The chain joins TRBV2 to TRBJ2-1; D gene uncertain. CDR1 is SNHLY and CDR2 is FYNNEI in the germline V gene. This CDR3 region has 12 residues. Trimming removed 6 bases from V and 8 bases from J, with 11 bases in between. The CDR3, as DNA: TGTGCCAGCAGCCGTGCATCCCATGAGCAGTTCTTC. Protein product: CASSRASHEQFF.

The DNA for the CDR3 is TGTGCCAGCAGTTACCTTGACAGGGCGAATGAAAAACTGTTTTTT. Translating it yields CASSYLDRANEKLFF. This chain uses TRBV6-5 with TRBJ1-4; 7 positions match TRBD1. Germline V gene lookup returns CDR1 MNHEY and CDR2 SVGAGI. V lost 2 bases to trimming and J lost 5 bases; unmatched junction nucleotides: 5. The CDR3 covers 15 residues.

This clonotype was counted between two and nine times. This chain joins TRBV10-3 and TRBJ2-1; no firm D call. CDR1 ENHRY and CDR2 SYGVKD come from the germline V gene. V was pared by 7 bases and J by 8 bases, with 18 bases between. The CDR3 spans 14 residues. The CDR3 sequence is CAITQSSHFDEQFF. CDR3 bases: TGTGCCATCACACAAAGCAGCCACTTCGATGAGCAGTTCTTC.

This sequence joins TRBV25-1 and TRBJ2-1; D ambiguous. The CDR3 is 14 residues long. Germline CDR1 is MGHDK and CDR2 is SYGVNS. With 6 bases removed from V and 0 bases from J, the gap between germline ends came to 9 bases. CDR3: CASSKESSYNEQFF. In DNA form, the CDR3 reads TGTGCCAGCAGCAAGGAGAGCTCCTACAATGAGCAGTTCTTC. The entire variable domain, with the rest obtained from reference TRBV25-1 and TRBJ2-1, is as follows: EADIYQTPRYLVIGTGKKITLECSQTMGHDKMYWYQQDPGMELHLIHYSYGVNSTEKGDLSSESTVSRIRTEHFPLTLESARPSHTSQYLCASSKESSYNEQFFGPGTRLTVL.

This rearrangement joins TRBV5-1 to TRBJ2-7, with unresolved D. The germline V gene has CDR1 SGHRS and CDR2 YFSETQ. This CDR3 spans 14 amino acids. The V end was cut by 4 bases, the J end by 6 bases, with 17 bases between. CDR3 DNA: TGCGCCAGCAGCGTGCACCCCGAGTCTCGCGAGCAGTACTTC. It yields the protein CASSVHPESREQYF.

CDR3 sequence reads: CASSLGIPSGAQYF. As DNA, the CDR3 is TGTGCCAGCAGCTTAGGTATCCCTAGCGGTGCTCAGTACTTC. The chain links TRBV7-2 to TRBJ2-7, with TRBD2 identical over 7 bases. The germline V gene encodes CDR1 SGHTA and CDR2 FQGNSA. This CDR3 is 14 amino acids long. J lost 10 bases, V lost 1 base, and 10 bases had no gene match.

The chain is built from TRBV5-1 and TRBJ2-3; no clear D. The germline gives CDR1 SGHRS, CDR2 YFSETQ. The CDR3 loop spans 15 amino acids. Deletions cut 3 bases from V and 0 bases from J, with 11 bases between. For the CDR3, the DNA is TGCGCCAGCAGCTATGGCGCGCCGAGCACAGATACGCAGTATTTT. Encoded protein: CASSYGAPSTDTQYF.

This clonotype was observed a handful of times. The chain employs TRBV5-1 and TRBJ2-1; tentatively, D is TRBD1 (5 bases). V was trimmed by 1 base and J by 9 bases, leaving 11 bases between them. This CDR3 spans 13 amino acids. Germline V gene sequence: CDR1 SGHRS, CDR2 YFSETQ. The CDR3 sequence: CASSLISRAEQFF. The CDR3 DNA reads as TGCGCCAGCAGCTTGATCAGCAGGGCTGAGCAGTTCTTC.

This clonotype was recorded at least ten times. CDR3 amino acids: CASSLAGPDSYNEQFF. CDR3 sequence (DNA): TGCGCCAGCAGCTTGGCTGGTCCCGACTCCTACAATGAGCAGTTCTTC. This sequence joins TRBV5-1 and TRBJ2-1; no clear D. Trimming removed 0 bases at V and 0 bases at J, with 10 bases between. CDR3 length equals 16 residues. CDR1 and CDR2 from the germline V gene are SGHRS and YFSETQ.

The CDR3 DNA is TGTGCCACCAGCAGGCTGACTAGCGGGAGAAGGGAGACCCAGTACTTC. Translated: CATSRLTSGRRETQYF. The V call is TRBV15, the J call TRBJ2-5, with 12 bases aligning to TRBD2. V was pared by 3 bases and J by 5 bases, with 7 bases of the junction left unmatched. CDR1 is LNHNV and CDR2 is YYDKDF in the germline V gene (reference sequence). This CDR3 region has 16 residues.

The rearrangement links TRBV6-6 to TRBJ1-3; 7 bases are a match to TRBD1. V shed 10 bases, J shed 0 bases, and the junction held 3 bases outside the gene matches. Germline CDR1 reads MNHNY; CDR2 reads SVGAGI (reference sequence). This CDR3 is 13 amino acids long. The CDR3: CATSGGSGNTIYF. CDR3 nucleotides: TGTGCCACGTCAGGGGGCTCTGGAAACACCATATATTTT.

The gene calls are TRBV12-3 or TRBV12-4 and TRBJ1-5; 7 nucleotides align to TRBD1. This CDR3 has 14 residues. V was clipped by 5 bases and J by 3 bases; unmatched bases: 4. The chain's CDR3 is CASSDRAFNQPQHF. The CDR3 nucleotides read TGTGCCAGCAGTGACAGGGCTTTCAATCAGCCCCAGCATTTT.

The rearrangement uses TRBV5-1 and TRBJ1-2, with TRBD1 matching 8 bases. There are 15 residues in the CDR3. Germline V lookup: CDR1 SGHRS, CDR2 YFSETQ. V lost 3 bases, J lost 7 bases, and 11 bases stayed unmatched. CDR3 bases: TGCGCCAGCAGCTCCGACAGGGGCGCTATGGTTGGCTACACCTTC. Protein sequence: CASSSDRGAMVGYTF.

V usage is TRBV3-1 and J usage is TRBJ2-3; 13 bases fit TRBD2. Trimming at V came to 5 bases and at J to 7 bases, leaving 9 bases not matched to a gene. The CDR3 sequence is 16 residues long. Germline CDR1 is LGHDT and CDR2 is YNNKEL (reference sequence). CDR3 coding DNA: TGTGCCAGCAGCTTTCGGACTAGCGGGAGTCGGTATACGCAGTATTTT. Translating gives CASSFRTSGSRYTQYF.

This clonotype was found a few times. This chain uses TRBV2 with TRBJ2-3; TRBD2 matches at 7 bases. The CDR3 extends over 16 amino acids. The germline gives CDR1 SNHLY, CDR2 FYNNEI. Trimming took 3 bases from V and 0 from J; bases not matched to a gene: 6. The CDR3 DNA sequence: TGTGCCAGCAGTGACCGGGGACTACGTAGCACAGATACGCAGTATTTT. Translated: CASSDRGLRSTDTQYF.

This sequence joins TRBV9 and TRBJ2-2; D tentatively fits TRBD1 or TRBD2 (5 bases each). Germline V lookup: CDR1 SGDLS, CDR2 YYNGEE. V shed 4 bases and J shed 6 bases, with 16 bases lying between them. The CDR3 is 15 residues long. CDR3 in DNA: TGTGCCAGCAGCCCCCGACCGTGGGGGTCCGGGGAGCTGTTTTTT. Translation: CASSPRPWGSGELFF.

The CDR3 is CASRSGEGNQPQHF. The CDR3, as DNA: TGTGCCAGCCGGTCAGGGGAGGGCAATCAGCCCCAGCATTTT. The chain employs TRBV12-3 or TRBV12-4 and TRBJ1-5, with D possibly TRBD1 on 6 matching bases. V was pared by 8 bases and J by 2 bases, with 13 bases between. The CDR3 extends over 14 amino acids.

The table lists this clonotype with a few counts. The chain uses TRBV28 and TRBJ2-7, with D unresolved. Trimming pared 2 bases from V and 6 bases from J, leaving 11 bases between. The CDR3 loop spans 13 amino acids. The germline gives CDR1 MDHEN, CDR2 SYDVKM. CDR3 residues: CASSLLGIGEQYF. For the CDR3, the DNA is TGTGCCAGCAGTTTACTAGGGATCGGCGAGCAGTACTTC.

The V call is TRBV5-1, the J call TRBJ1-2; D remains unclear. This CDR3 contains 12 residues. Germline V gene data show CDR1 as SGHRS and CDR2 as YFSETQ. Trimming shortened V by 0 bases and J by 5 bases, and 5 bases separated the two germline ends. CDR3 sequence reads: CASSLDAYGYTF. CDR3 nucleotide sequence: TGCGCCAGCAGCTTGGATGCTTATGGCTACACCTTC.